This T cell receptor beta chain was sequenced during a study of blood T cell repertoires in COVID-19. Looking at the study overall: Collection of acute and convalescent COVID-19 samples took place in the United States, Italy and Spain. PBMCs, B-cell-depleted T cells, or T cells provided the cDNA or gDNA that made up the material.

Trimming cost V 3 bases and J 4 bases; bases outside gene matches: 0. The CDR3 contains 13 residues. As processed by the authors: Reference gene primer amplification gave estimated nucleated cell counts. The table came from immunoSEQ multiplex PCR; TCRdb's copy has only in-frame clones and leaves some out. V and J calls and clone size are given by that table; D and trimming were obtained from the DNA. Counted here are some 150,000 clones, approximately 73% occurring once; the ten biggest clones make up roughly 4.5%. This clone was found a few times. This clonotype was obtained from a man between 60 and 75 years old with acute or convalescent COVID-19. Sequencing input: peripheral blood. The rearrangement links TRBV12-3 or TRBV12-4 to TRBJ2-7; 10 bases match TRBD2. The CDR3 DNA is TGTGCCAGCAGTTTGGGACTAGCGTACGAGCAGTACTTC. Protein sequence: CASSLGLAYEQYF.